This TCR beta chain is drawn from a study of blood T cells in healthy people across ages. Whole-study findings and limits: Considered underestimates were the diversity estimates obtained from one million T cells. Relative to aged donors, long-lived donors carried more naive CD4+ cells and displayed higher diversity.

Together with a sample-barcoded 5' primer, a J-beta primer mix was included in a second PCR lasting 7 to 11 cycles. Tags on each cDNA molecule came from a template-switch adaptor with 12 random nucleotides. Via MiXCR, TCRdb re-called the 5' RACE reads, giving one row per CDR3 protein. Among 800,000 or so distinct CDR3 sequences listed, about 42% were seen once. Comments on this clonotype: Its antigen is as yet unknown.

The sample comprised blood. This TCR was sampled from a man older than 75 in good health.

The CDR3 DNA reads as TGTGCCAGCAGTCCCTTGGGAAGAGGGAGAACGGAGACCCAGTACTTC. As protein: CASSPLGRGRTETQYF. V and J are TRBV12-3 or TRBV12-4 and TRBJ2-5; D is possibly TRBD2 (5 bases). The CDR3 has 16 residues. Trimming removed 5 bases from V and 5 bases from J, with 21 bases in between.